This T cell receptor beta chain emerged from a study of shared clonotypes between healthy human individuals. For the study at large: The plates for each donor numbered three CD4 naive, three CD4 memory, two CD8 naive and one CD8 memory.

Broader study findings: The naive CD4 repertoires of a few donors were compared, and approximately 4.5% of clonotypes were shared.

About this clone: Its matching antigen is unknown.

Deep level was the assay's run setting. Genomic DNA belonging to each subset was distributed in equal measure over several immunoSEQ plates. Clones were sequenced by immunoSEQ multiplex PCR, and TCRdb holds only the in-frame ones, with some missing. The sample holds roughly 1.4 million clones; roughly 98.5% are singletons and the top ten take roughly 0.36%. Sequenced input: naive CD4+ T cells sorted from blood. As for subset: CD45RA+ positively selected. The TCR originated in a man aged 25 to 40 in good health.

In DNA form, the CDR3 reads TGTGCCAGCAGTGCAGGGACGGCGAACACCGGGGAGCTGTTTTTT. The encoded protein is CASSAGTANTGELFF. The V and J genes are TRBV7-9 and TRBJ2-2; the D call may be TRBD1 or TRBD2 (5 bases each). The CDR3 totals 15 residues. Germline CDR1 is SEHNR and CDR2 is FQNEAQ (reference sequence). V gave up 6 bases and J gave up 0 bases, with 11 bases separating them. Full variable domain (missing parts from reference TRBV7-9 and TRBJ2-2): DTGVSQNPRHKITKRGQNVTFRCDPISEHNRLYWYRQTLGQGPEFLTYFQNEAQLEKSRLLSDRFSAERPKGSFSTLEIQRTEQGDSAMYLCASSAGTANTGELFFGEGSRLTVL.